These 7 T cell receptor beta chains originate from one sample sequenced in a study of T cell responses to AZD1222 COVID-19 vaccine. Profiling relied on immunoSEQ multiplex PCR, and the TCRdb table lists in-frame clones only, not all of them. The sample yields approximately 110,000 clones, roughly 87% seen once. Sequenced here: peripheral blood, sampled 28 days after the second AZD1222 dose. The receptors originated from an adult who received the AZD1222 COVID-19 vaccine.

The chain couples TRBV21-1 to TRBJ1-6. TRBV21-1 is a recognized pseudogene. The CDR3 extends over 12 amino acids. The CDR3 protein is CASSKEILPLHF. The CDR3 DNA reads TGTGCCAGCAGCAAGGAAATTCTCCCCCTCCACTTT.

The rearrangement uses TRBV29-1 and TRBJ1-1; D call uncertain. V dropped 3 bases and J dropped 4 bases, with 12 bases sitting between them. There are 13 residues in the CDR3. Germline loops: CDR1 SQVTM, CDR2 ANQGSEA. CDR3 sequence: CSVEGSIGTEAFF. Written as DNA, the CDR3 is TGCAGCGTTGAGGGGTCGATCGGCACTGAAGCTTTCTTT.

This chain links TRBV4-3 with TRBJ2-1; 9 bases line up with TRBD2. Per the germline V gene, CDR1 is LGHNA and CDR2 is YSLEER. The CDR3 totals 18 residues. J was trimmed by 0 bases and V by 0 bases; bases with no gene match: 6. CDR3 DNA sequence: TGCGCCAGCAGCCAAGATGTGGGTAGCGGGGGCTCCTACAATGAGCAGTTCTTC. This sequence encodes CASSQDVGSGGSYNEQFF.

The genes are TRBV6-2 or TRBV6-3 and TRBJ2-7; 8 bases map to TRBD2. CDR3 length equals 14 residues. CDR1 is MNHEY and CDR2 is SVGEGT in the germline V gene. Losses at the gene ends were 2 bases for V and 3 bases for J; bases not matched to a gene: 3. CDR3: CASSYKLADYEQYF. The CDR3, as DNA: TGTGCCAGCAGTTACAAACTAGCGGACTACGAGCAGTACTTC.

The V call is TRBV7-8, the J call TRBJ2-3, with D unclear. Germline CDR1 is SGHVS and CDR2 is FQNEAQ. The CDR3 sequence is 15 residues long. V was cut by 2 bases and J by 2 bases, with 11 bases left in between. CDR3 DNA: TGTGCCAGCAGCTTAAATATGGGTTTCACAGATACGCAGTATTTT. Its translation is CASSLNMGFTDTQYF.

This clone occurred once. The V gene is TRBV6-5, the J gene TRBJ1-2; 9 nucleotides line up with TRBD1. CDR3 size: 14 residues. The junction had 7 bases not matched to a gene; V was cut back by 6 bases and J by 5 bases. Germline CDR1 MNHEY, CDR2 SVGAGI. In DNA form, the CDR3 reads TGTGCCAGCAGAGCACAGGGGGCCTGGTATGGCTACACCTTC. Its protein is CASRAQGAWYGYTF.

This chain joins TRBV5-1 and TRBJ1-3; a weak D match, TRBD1 (5 bases). The CDR3 has 14 amino acids. The germline V gene encodes CDR1 SGHRS and CDR2 YFSETQ. Trimming stripped 4 bases from V and 4 bases from J, with 12 bases between. CDR3 nucleotide sequence: TGCGCCAGCAGCCCCCCAGGGAGAGGAAACACCATATATTTT. Translation: CASSPPGRGNTIYF.